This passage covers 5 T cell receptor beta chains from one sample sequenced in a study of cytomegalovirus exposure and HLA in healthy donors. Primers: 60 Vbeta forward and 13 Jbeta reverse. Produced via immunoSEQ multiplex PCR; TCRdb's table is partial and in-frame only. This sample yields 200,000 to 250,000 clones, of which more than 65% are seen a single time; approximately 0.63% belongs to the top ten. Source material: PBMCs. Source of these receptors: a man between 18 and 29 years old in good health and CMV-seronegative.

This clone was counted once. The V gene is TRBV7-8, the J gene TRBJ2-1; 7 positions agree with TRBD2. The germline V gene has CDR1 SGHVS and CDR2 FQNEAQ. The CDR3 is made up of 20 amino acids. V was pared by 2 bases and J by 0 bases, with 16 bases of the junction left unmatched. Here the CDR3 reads CASSLRTPGTTQSSYNEQFF. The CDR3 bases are TGTGCCAGCAGCTTAAGGACTCCGGGGACTACCCAAAGCTCCTACAATGAGCAGTTCTTC.

The CDR3 DNA is TGTGCCAGCAGCCGGGGGGAGAACCGTGAAGCTTTCTTT. Protein product: CASSRGENREAFF. V usage is TRBV7-9 and J usage is TRBJ1-1; possible D gene TRBD1, 5 bases. Germline assignment: CDR1 SEHNR and CDR2 FQNEAQ (reference sequence). The V and J ends lost 5 bases and 7 bases respectively, with 14 bases between them. The CDR3 loop spans 13 amino acids.

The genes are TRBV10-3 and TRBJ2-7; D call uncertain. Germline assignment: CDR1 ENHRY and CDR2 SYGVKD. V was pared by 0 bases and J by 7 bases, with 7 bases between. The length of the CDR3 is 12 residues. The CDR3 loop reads CAISESLREQYF. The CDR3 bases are TGTGCCATCAGTGAGTCTTTGAGGGAGCAGTACTTC.

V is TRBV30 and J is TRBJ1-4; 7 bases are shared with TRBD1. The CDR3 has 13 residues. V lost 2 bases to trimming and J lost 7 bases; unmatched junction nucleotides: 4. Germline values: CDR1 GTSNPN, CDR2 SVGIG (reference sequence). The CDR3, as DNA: TGTGCCTGGAGTTCCACAGGGGTTGAAAAACTGTTTTTT. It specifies CAWSSTGVEKLFF.

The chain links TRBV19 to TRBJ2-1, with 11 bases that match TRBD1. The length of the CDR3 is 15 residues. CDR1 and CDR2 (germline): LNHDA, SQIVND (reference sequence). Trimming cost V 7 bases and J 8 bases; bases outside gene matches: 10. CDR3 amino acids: CASIGRTGGRDEQFF. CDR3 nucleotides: TGTGCCAGTATAGGTAGGACAGGGGGCAGGGATGAGCAGTTCTTC.